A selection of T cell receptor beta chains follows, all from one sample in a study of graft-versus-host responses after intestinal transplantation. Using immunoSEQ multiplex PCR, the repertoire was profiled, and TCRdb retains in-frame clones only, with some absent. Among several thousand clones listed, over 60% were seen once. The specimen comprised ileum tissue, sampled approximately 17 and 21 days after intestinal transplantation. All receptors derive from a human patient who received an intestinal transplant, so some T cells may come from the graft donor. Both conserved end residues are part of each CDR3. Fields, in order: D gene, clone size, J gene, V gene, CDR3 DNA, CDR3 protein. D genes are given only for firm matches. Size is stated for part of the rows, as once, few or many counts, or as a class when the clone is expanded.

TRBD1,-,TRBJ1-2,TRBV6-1,TGTGCCAGCAGTGGGGGACAGACAACCTATGGCTACACCTTC,CASSGGQTTYGYTF
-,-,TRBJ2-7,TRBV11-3,TGTGCCAGCAGCTTAGGAGGGGCCGAGCAGTACTTC,CASSLGGAEQYF
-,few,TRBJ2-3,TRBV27,TGTGCCAGCAGTTTACAGCCTATTCCCACAGATACGCAGTATTTT,CASSLQPIPTDTQYF
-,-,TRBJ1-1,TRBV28,TGTGCCAGCAGTTTATCTTCCCCGGGCCCTGAAGCTTTCTTT,CASSLSSPGPEAFF
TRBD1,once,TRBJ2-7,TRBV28,TGTGCCAGCAGTCCAGGACAGGGGGCGCCCTACGAGCAGTACTTC,CASSPGQGAPYEQYF
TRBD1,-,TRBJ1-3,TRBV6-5,TGTGCCAGCAGTTACACAGGGGGAACTGGAAACACCATATATTTT,CASSYTGGTGNTIYF
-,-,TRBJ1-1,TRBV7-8,TGTGCCAGCAGCCTTAAATGGGGGGACCCTTCGAACACTGAAGCTTTCTTT,CASSLKWGDPSNTEAFF
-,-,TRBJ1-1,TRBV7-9,TGTGCCAGCAGCACGCAAGCCACTGAAGCTTTCTTT,CASSTQATEAFF
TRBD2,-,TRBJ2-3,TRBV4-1,TGCGCCAGCAGCCAAGTCGGACTAGGGACAGATACGCAGTATTTT,CASSQVGLGTDTQYF
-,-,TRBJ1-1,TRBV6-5,TGTGCCAGCAGTCCCACCGGGGGACCGAACACTGAAGCTTTCTTT,CASSPTGGPNTEAFF
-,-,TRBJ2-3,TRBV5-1,TGCGCCAGCAGCTTGGGGGCCCCAGATACGCAGTATTTT,CASSLGAPDTQYF
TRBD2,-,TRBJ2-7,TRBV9,TGTGCCAGCAGCGTAGAAGGCGGCGGGGGGATCGACGAGCAGTACTTC,CASSVEGGGGIDEQYF
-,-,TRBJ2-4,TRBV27,TGTGCCAGCAGTTTATCGCGCGAGGGCGGCCGGTACTTC,CASSLSREGGRYF
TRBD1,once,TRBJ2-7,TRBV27,TGTGCCAGCAGTTTATCTCGGGACAGCTACGAGCAGTACTTC,CASSLSRDSYEQYF
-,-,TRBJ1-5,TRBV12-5,TGTGCTAGTGGTTTGGTAAAGGGATCGGAGGGGTTGAATAGCAATCAGCCCCAGCATTTT,CASGLVKGSEGLNSNQPQHF
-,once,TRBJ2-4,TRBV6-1,TGTGCCAGCACGCCGGAAAGGGCCGTAAACATTCAGTACTTC,CASTPERAVNIQYF
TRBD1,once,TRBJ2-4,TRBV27,TGTGCCAGCATCCTGCCCCGGGACAGGGAAGAGTACTTC,CASILPRDREEYF
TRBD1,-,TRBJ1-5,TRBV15,TGTGCCACCAGCAGGGCCACAGGGGAGTTTAGCAATCAGCCCCAGCATTTT,CATSRATGEFSNQPQHF
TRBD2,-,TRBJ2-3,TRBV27,TGTGCCAGCAGTCCGGACGGGGGGGATACGCAGTATTTT,CASSPDGGDTQYF
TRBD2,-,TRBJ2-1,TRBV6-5,TGTGCCAGCAGTTACTCGGGGGGGACCACCTACAATGAGCAGTTCTTC,CASSYSGGTTYNEQFF
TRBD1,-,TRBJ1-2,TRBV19,TGTGCCAGTAGTATAGGGGACAGAGTTAACTATGGCTACACCTTC,CASSIGDRVNYGYTF
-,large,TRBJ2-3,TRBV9,TGTGCCAGCAGCGTAGATGGCCTGCGGGCGACAGATACGCAGTATTTT,CASSVDGLRATDTQYF
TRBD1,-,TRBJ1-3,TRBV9,TGTGCCAGCAGCGTAGAGGGGGGACAGGGAGGTGGAAACACCATATATTTT,CASSVEGGQGGGNTIYF
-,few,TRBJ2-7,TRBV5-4,TGTGCCAGCAGCTTTAAGGGTACTTCCTACGAGCAGTACTTC,CASSFKGTSYEQYF
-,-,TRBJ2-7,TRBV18,TGTGCCAGCTCACCATTACAGTCGAGCTCCTACGAGCAGTACTTC,CASSPLQSSSYEQYF
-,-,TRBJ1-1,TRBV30,TGTGCCTGGAGCATGGTCGGTGTCGCTGAAGCTTTCTTT,CAWSMVGVAEAFF
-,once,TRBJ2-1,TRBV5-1,TGCGCCAGCAGCTTAGGGTTGGGGAGTCCTAGCTCCTACAATGAGCAGTTCTTC,CASSLGLGSPSSYNEQFF
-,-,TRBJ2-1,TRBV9,TGTGCCAGCAGCGTAGGGTATGAGCAGCTCTTC,CASSVGYEQLF
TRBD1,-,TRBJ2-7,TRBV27,TGTGCCAGCAGCCCGACAGGGATCCCCTACGAGCAGTACTTC,CASSPTGIPYEQYF
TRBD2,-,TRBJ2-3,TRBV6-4,TGTGCCAGCAGTGACTCGATGTCGTTCGAGCTAGCGGGGGCACCGCGGGTAGATACGCAGTATTTT,CASSDSMSFELAGAPRVDTQYF
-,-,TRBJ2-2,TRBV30,TGTGCCTGGAGCCGACAAAGGACTACAGTAGGCGGGGAGCTGTTTTTT,CAWSRQRTTVGGELFF
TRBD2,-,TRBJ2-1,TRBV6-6,TGTGCCAGCAGTTTAGCGGGGGGGCCCAACAATGAGCAGTTCTTC,CASSLAGGPNNEQFF
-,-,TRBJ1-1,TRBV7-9,TGTGCCAGCAGCTCCCGATCTACAGGGAAGAACACTGAAGCTTTCTTT,CASSSRSTGKNTEAFF
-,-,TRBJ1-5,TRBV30,TGTGCCTGGAGTCTGGCCAGGGTCACCAATCAGCCCCAGCATTTT,CAWSLARVTNQPQHF
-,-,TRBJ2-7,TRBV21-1,TGTGCCAGCAGCGAAACAGGGGGCTCTCCTACCTACGAGCAGTACTTC,CASSETGGSPTYEQYF
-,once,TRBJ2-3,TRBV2,TGTGCCAGCAGGAGGCGGTGGAGTAAAGTGGGGGATACGCAGTATTTT,CASRRRWSKVGDTQYF
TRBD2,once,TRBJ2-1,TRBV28,TGTGCCAGCAGTTTAGGCGGGGGGACCTACAATGAGCAGTTCTTC,CASSLGGGTYNEQFF
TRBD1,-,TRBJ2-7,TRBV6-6,TGTGCCAGCAGGACAAGGGGGCCTTACGAGCAGTACTTC,CASRTRGPYEQYF
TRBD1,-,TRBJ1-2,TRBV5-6,TGTGCCAGCAGCTTAGGGACAGCCAACTATGGCTACACCTTC,CASSLGTANYGYTF
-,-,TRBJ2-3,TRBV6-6,TGTGCCAGCAGTTACTCTTCCTGGGGGAAAGATACGCAGTATTTT,CASSYSSWGKDTQYF
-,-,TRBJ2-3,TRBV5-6,TGTGCCAGCAGCCCCGGACCTCGTTCTATGGGGGATACGCAGTATTTT,CASSPGPRSMGDTQYF
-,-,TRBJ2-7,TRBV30,TGTGCCTGGAGTGACGGCAGGATTCCCTACGAGCAGTACTTC,CAWSDGRIPYEQYF
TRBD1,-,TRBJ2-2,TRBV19,TGTGCCAGTAGTATCAACAGGGGGTACACCGGGGAGCTGTTTTTT,CASSINRGYTGELFF
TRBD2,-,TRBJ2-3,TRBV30,TGTGCCTGGGGGAGATTTAGCGGGGGCCTCACAGATACGCAGTATTTT,CAWGRFSGGLTDTQYF
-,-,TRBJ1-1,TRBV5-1,TGCGCCAGCAGCTTGGAACGCGGACAGACTGAAGCTTTCTTT,CASSLERGQTEAFF